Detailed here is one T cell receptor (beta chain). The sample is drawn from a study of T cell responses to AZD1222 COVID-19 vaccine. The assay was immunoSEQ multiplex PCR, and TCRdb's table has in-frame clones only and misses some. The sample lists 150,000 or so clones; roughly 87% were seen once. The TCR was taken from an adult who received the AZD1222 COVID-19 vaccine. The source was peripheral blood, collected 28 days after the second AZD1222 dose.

CDR3 DNA sequence: TGTGCATCATCTAAGATACGACCAGGAAATGAGCAGTTCTTC. This gives the protein CASSKIRPGNEQFF. The chain recombines TRBV10-3 with TRBJ2-1; unclear D gene. Germline CDR1 ENHRY, CDR2 SYGVKD. The CDR3 runs to 14 residues.